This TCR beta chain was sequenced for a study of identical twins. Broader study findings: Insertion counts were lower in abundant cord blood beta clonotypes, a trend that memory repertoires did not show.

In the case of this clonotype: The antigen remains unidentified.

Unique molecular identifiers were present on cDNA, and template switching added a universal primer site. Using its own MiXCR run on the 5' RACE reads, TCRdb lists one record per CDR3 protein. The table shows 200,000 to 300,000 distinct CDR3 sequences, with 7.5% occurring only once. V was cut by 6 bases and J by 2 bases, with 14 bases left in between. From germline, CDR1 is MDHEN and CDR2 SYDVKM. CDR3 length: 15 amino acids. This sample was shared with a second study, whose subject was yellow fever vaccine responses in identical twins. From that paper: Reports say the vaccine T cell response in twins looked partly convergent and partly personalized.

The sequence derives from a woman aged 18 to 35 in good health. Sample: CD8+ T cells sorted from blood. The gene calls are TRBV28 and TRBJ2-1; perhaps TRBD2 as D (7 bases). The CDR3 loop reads CASRTWGGPYNEQFF. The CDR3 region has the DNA TGTGCCAGCAGGACTTGGGGGGGGCCCTACAATGAGCAGTTCTTC.